The entry below gives a single TCR beta chain sequence along with its context. Its antigen is unidentified. A J-beta primer mix and a sample-barcoded 5' primer were used in a second PCR of about 7 to 12 cycles. A template-switch adaptor with 12 random nucleotides tagged each cDNA molecule. TCRdb called the 5' RACE reads again in MiXCR, with one record for every CDR3 protein. Among about 1.4 million distinct CDR3 sequences listed, approximately 59% were seen once. This specimen belongs to a study of blood T cells in healthy people across ages. General study results and limits: Higher naive T cell percentage went strongly together with higher TCR beta diversity.

Donors were healthy Caucasian individuals from Russia aged about 6 to 90. Collection of 8.5 to 10 milliliters of peripheral blood was performed for each donor. This CDR3 is built from 15 residues. The J segment lost 5 bases and the V segment lost 6 bases, leaving 9 bases of the junction unmatched. Looked up from germline, CDR1 is WSHSY and CDR2 is SAAADI. This chain uses TRBV10-2 with TRBJ2-1; 8 nucleotides match TRBD2. This clonotype was obtained from a man aged 18 to 30 in good health. What was sequenced was blood. CDR3 DNA: TGCGCCAGCAGCCCAAGCGGGAGTTCCCACAATGAGCAGTTCTTC. Translation gives CASSPSGSSHNEQFF.